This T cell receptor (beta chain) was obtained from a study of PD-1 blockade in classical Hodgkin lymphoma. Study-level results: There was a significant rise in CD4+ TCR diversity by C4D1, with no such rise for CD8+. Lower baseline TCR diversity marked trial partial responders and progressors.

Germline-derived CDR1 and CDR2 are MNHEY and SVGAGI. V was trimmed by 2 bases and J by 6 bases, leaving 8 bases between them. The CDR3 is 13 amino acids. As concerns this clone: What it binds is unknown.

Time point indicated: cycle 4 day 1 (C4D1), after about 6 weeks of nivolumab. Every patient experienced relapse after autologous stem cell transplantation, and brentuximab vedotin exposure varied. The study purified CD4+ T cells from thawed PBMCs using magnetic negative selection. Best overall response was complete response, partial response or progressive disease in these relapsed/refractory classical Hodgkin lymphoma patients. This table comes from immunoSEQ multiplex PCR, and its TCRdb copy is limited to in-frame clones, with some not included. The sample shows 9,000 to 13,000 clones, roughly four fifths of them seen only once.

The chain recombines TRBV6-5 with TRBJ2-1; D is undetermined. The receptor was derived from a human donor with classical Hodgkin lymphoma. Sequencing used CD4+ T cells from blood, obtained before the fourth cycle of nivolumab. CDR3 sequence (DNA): TGTGCCAGCAGTTACCGAGCGATCAATGAGCAGTTCTTC. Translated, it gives CASSYRAINEQFF.